This TCR beta chain originates from a study of blood T cell repertoires in COVID-19. Study-level background: Sites in the United States, Italy and Spain provided acute and convalescent COVID-19 samples. The analysed material was cDNA or gDNA that came from T cells, B-cell-depleted T cells, or PBMCs.

This CDR3 has 13 amino acids. V gave up 4 bases and J gave up 5 bases, with 12 bases separating them. CDR1 is SGHNT and CDR2 is YYREEE in the germline V gene (reference sequence). As originally analysed: For nucleated cells, counts were estimated from reference gene primer amplification. Profiling relied on immunoSEQ multiplex PCR, and the TCRdb table lists in-frame clones only, not all of them. The V and J calls and clone size are taken from that table; D and trimming were inferred from the DNA. The table has approximately 190,000 clones, less than 90% seen once. Sequenced material: peripheral blood. The receptor was derived from an older man with active or convalescent COVID-19. The V and J genes are TRBV5-4 and TRBJ2-5; D possibly corresponds to TRBD2 (5 bases). The CDR3 DNA sequence: TGTGCCAGCAGCACTGCCCCGGGGGAGACCCAGTACTTC. Protein sequence: CASSTAPGETQYF.